This TCR beta chain was obtained from a study of Ad26.COV2.S vaccination and SARS-CoV-2 variants. General study findings and limits: The placebo group had lower spike-specific TCR breadth than the vaccine recipients did.

Remarks on this clone: Its cognate antigen is unknown.

Treatment described: 15 to 20 received Ad26.COV2.S at low or high dose, single or two shots; about 5 received placebo; per-sample allocation not given. Repertoires come from day 63 after the first vaccine or placebo injection. Sequencing was performed with immunoSEQ multiplex PCR; in TCRdb, only in-frame clones are kept and a portion is missing. This sample yields about 400,000 clones, of which 80% to 95% are seen a single time; roughly 1.7% belongs to the top ten. The material sequenced was peripheral blood, taken in a trial of Ad26.COV2.S vaccine versus placebo. The sequence came from a person between 18 and 65 years old who received the Ad26.COV2.S COVID-19 vaccine or a placebo.

The CDR3 sequence: CASRPGTDVHPWRSEQFF. The CDR3 nucleotides read TGTGCCAGCAGGCCGGGGACTGACGTCCATCCTTGGAGGAGTGAGCAGTTCTTC. V gene TRBV27 combines with J gene TRBJ2-1, with D perhaps TRBD2 (6 bases). Trimming pared 6 bases from V and 9 bases from J, leaving 30 bases between. The CDR3 consists of 18 residues. Germline loops: CDR1 MNHEY, CDR2 SMNVEV (reference sequence).